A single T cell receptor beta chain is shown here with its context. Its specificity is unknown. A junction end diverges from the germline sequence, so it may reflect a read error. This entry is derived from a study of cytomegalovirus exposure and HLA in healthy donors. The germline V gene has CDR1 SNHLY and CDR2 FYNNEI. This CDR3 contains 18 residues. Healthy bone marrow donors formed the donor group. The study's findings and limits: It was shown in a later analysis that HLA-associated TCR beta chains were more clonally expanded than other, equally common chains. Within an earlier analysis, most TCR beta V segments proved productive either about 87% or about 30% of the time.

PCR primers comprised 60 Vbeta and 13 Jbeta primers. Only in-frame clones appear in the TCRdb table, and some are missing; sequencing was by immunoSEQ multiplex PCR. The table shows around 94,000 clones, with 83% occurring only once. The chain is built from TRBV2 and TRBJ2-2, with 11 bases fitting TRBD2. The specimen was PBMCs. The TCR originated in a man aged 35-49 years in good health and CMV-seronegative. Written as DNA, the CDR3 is TGTGCCAGCACTGAACGTATAGCGGGGGGGCGGACCCCCGGGGAGCTGTTTTTT. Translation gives CASTERIAGGRTPGELFF.